The 19 T cell receptor beta chains below were found in one sample sequenced in a study of circulating and synovial CD4+ cells in juvenile arthritis. Assay used: immunoSEQ multiplex PCR; TCRdb lists only in-frame clones, some missing. The sample gives over 30,000 clones, approximately 93% of which show up once; less than 0.8% is in the top ten. Sequencing was done on a sample of CD4+ T cells from blood. The receptors were sampled from a human donor with juvenile idiopathic arthritis.

The rearrangement links TRBV12-5 to TRBJ2-7; the match to TRBD2 covers 8 bases. Germline values: CDR1 LGHNT, CDR2 FRNRAP. CDR3 length equals 17 residues. With 2 bases clipped from V and 5 bases from J, the junction kept 14 bases outside the gene matches. The CDR3 loop reads CASGLTSGGPKFNEQYF. The CDR3 DNA reads as TGTGCTAGTGGTTTGACGTCGGGGGGGCCTAAGTTCAACGAGCAGTACTTC.

This sequence joins TRBV5-1 and TRBJ2-5, with D perhaps TRBD2 (7 bases). This CDR3 region has 15 residues. Deletions cut 0 bases from V and 11 bases from J, with 20 bases between. Germline V lookup: CDR1 SGHRS, CDR2 YFSETQ. The CDR3 here is CASSLEPGGPREQYF. The CDR3 bases are TGCGCCAGCAGCTTGGAACCTGGGGGCCCGCGGGAGCAGTACTTC.

The chain joins TRBV27 to TRBJ1-2; 7 nucleotides line up with TRBD1. Germline CDR1 reads MNHEY; CDR2 reads SMNVEV (reference sequence). The CDR3 covers 16 residues. V dropped 5 bases and J dropped 5; count of bases not matched to a gene: 14. CDR3 bases: TGTGCCAGCAGTCCCAACCCGACAGGGTTAGGGTATGGCTACACCTTC. Encoded protein: CASSPNPTGLGYGYTF.

The J gene is TRBJ1-6, the V gene TRBV5-1; perhaps TRBD1 as D (5 bases). This CDR3 is 17 amino acids long. Looked up from germline, CDR1 is SGHRS and CDR2 is YFSETQ. Between the trimmed V and J ends, which lost 0 bases and 10 bases, there was a span of 20 bases. The CDR3 reads CASSLAVRGGGMSPLHF. The CDR3 DNA is TGCGCCAGCAGCTTGGCCGTTAGGGGCGGTGGAATGTCACCCCTCCACTTT.

The V and J genes are TRBV7-9 and TRBJ1-4; D gene uncertain. V shed 1 base and J shed 3 bases, with 6 bases lying between them. Germline CDR1 and CDR2: SEHNR and FQNEAQ (reference sequence). The CDR3 totals 14 residues. DNA of the CDR3: TGTGCCAGCAGCTTAGTGGGAGCTAATGAAAAACTGTTTTTT. It translates to CASSLVGANEKLFF.

V and J are TRBV7-6 and TRBJ2-7, with TRBD2 matching over 12 bases. V lost 3 bases, J lost 3 bases, and 9 bases stayed unmatched. CDR3 length: 17 residues. CDR1 is SGHVS, CDR2 FNYEAQ, per germline. The CDR3 DNA sequence: TGTGCCAGCAGCTTGGGGACTAGCGGGCTAGCGCGCTACGAGCAGTACTTC. It codes for CASSLGTSGLARYEQYF.

The rearrangement joins TRBV10-2 to TRBJ2-7; 9 bases fit TRBD1. This CDR3 contains 16 residues. The germline gives CDR1 WSHSY, CDR2 SAAADI. After removal of 9 bases from V and 1 base from J, the junction contained 13 bases not matched to a gene. The CDR3 region has the DNA TGCGCCAGTGGAACAGGGGGCGCAGAGCGGTCCTACGAGCAGTACTTC. Translated, it gives CASGTGGAERSYEQYF.

This chain connects TRBV7-2 to TRBJ2-2; D gene unclear. The CDR3 contains 15 residues. In germline, CDR1 is SGHTA, CDR2 FQGNSA. The V and J ends lost 2 bases and 2 bases respectively, with 9 bases between them. The CDR3 nucleotides are TGTGCCAGCAGCTTATCCCCTAGTAACACCGGGGAGCTGTTTTTT. The encoded protein is CASSLSPSNTGELFF.

The chain joins TRBV6-4 to TRBJ1-1; 8 positions agree with TRBD1. The CDR3 is 13 residues long. V dropped 4 bases and J dropped 7; count of bases not matched to a gene: 5. Germline V gene lookup returns CDR1 MRHNA and CDR2 SNTAGT. The CDR3 coding sequence is TGTGCCAGCAGTGCCAGGGGGCGAGGTGAAGCTTTCTTT. This encodes CASSARGRGEAFF.

V and J are TRBV7-3 and TRBJ1-1, with 9 bases that match TRBD1. Germline V lookup: CDR1 SGHTA, CDR2 FQGTGA. CDR3 size: 14 residues. After removal of 5 bases from V and 1 base from J, the junction contained 2 bases not matched to a gene. The CDR3, as DNA: TGTGCCAGCAGCGGGGGACAGGGGAACACTGAAGCTTTCTTT. Translating gives CASSGGQGNTEAFF.

This sequence joins TRBV19 and TRBJ2-3; 9 nucleotides align to TRBD1. Losses at the gene ends were 5 bases for V and 4 bases for J; bases not matched to a gene: 7. CDR1 is LNHDA and CDR2 is SQIVND in the germline V gene (reference sequence). This CDR3 is 15 amino acids long. In nucleotides, the CDR3 is TGTGCCAGTAGTTTCCGGGACAGGGTCCCAGATACGCAGTATTTT. Encoded protein: CASSFRDRVPDTQYF.

This clone was recorded a few times. The chain employs TRBV21-1 and TRBJ2-7; the DNA was not compared with TRBD1, the D call given in the table. TRBV21-1 constitutes a pseudogene. CDR3 length: 15 residues. The CDR3 sequence is CASSTHRGRCYEQYF. The CDR3 bases are TGTGCCAGCAGCACCCACAGGGGGCGATGCTACGAGCAGTACTTC.

V is TRBV5-1 and J is TRBJ1-4; D is unclear. V was shortened by 5 bases and J by 0 bases, with 11 bases between the two germline ends. CDR1 SGHRS and CDR2 YFSETQ come from the germline V gene. CDR3 length equals 15 residues. Written as DNA, the CDR3 is TGCGCCAGCAGGCACCCGGGAGCAACTAATGAAAAACTGTTTTTT. Protein: CASRHPGATNEKLFF.

The CDR3 spells CASSLGPEVNQPQHF. In DNA, the CDR3 is TGTGCCAGCAGCTTAGGTCCCGAGGTGAATCAGCCCCAGCATTTT. V and J are TRBV11-2 and TRBJ1-5; D not certain. V was clipped by 1 base and J by 4 bases, with 11 bases between them. CDR1 SGHAT and CDR2 FQNNGV come from the germline V gene. This CDR3 spans 15 amino acids.

The chain combines TRBV11-2 with TRBJ2-3; a possible D gene is TRBD2 (5 bases). This CDR3 comprises 16 residues. V was clipped by 1 base and J by 2 bases, with 13 bases between them. Looked up from germline, CDR1 is SGHAT and CDR2 is FQNNGV. CDR3 amino acids: CASSLGPSRITDTQYF. CDR3 nucleotide sequence: TGTGCCAGCAGCTTAGGCCCTAGCCGAATCACAGATACGCAGTATTTT.

Worth noting for this clone: The same CDR3 is also encoded by other DNA sequences in this sample. CDR3 DNA: TGTGCCAGCAGCTTAGTATCTAATTCACCCCTCCACTTT. Translating gives CASSLVSNSPLHF. The rearrangement joins TRBV7-9 to TRBJ1-6; D gene unclear. The CDR3 has 13 residues. The germline CDR1 and CDR2 sequences are SEHNR and FQNEAQ (reference sequence). The V end lost 1 base, the J end lost 6 bases, and 4 bases lay between the germline ends.

The chain carries TRBV27 and TRBJ1-2, with a possible D match to TRBD1 (5 bases). In germline, CDR1 is MNHEY, CDR2 SMNVEV (reference sequence). The V and J ends lost 2 bases and 7 bases respectively, with 11 bases between them. The CDR3 totals 13 residues. CDR3 in DNA: TGTGCCAGCAGTTTACAGGGAATCTCTGGCTACACCTTC. Its protein product is CASSLQGISGYTF.

In this sample, this clone turned up once. The CDR3: CASSLGRRDGYTF. DNA of the CDR3: TGCGCCAGCAGCTTGGGAAGGAGGGACGGCTACACCTTC. The rearrangement uses TRBV5-1 and TRBJ1-2; tentatively, D is TRBD1 (5 bases). Trimming left V 0 bases short and J 8 bases short, with 11 bases between. This CDR3 spans 13 amino acids. From germline, CDR1 is SGHRS and CDR2 YFSETQ.

The CDR3 is CVTGTENYEQYF. The DNA for the CDR3 is TGTGTCACCGGGACAGAGAACTACGAGCAGTACTTC. J is TRBJ2-7 and V is TRBV19, with 7 bases that match TRBD1. In germline, CDR1 is LNHDA, CDR2 SQIVND (reference sequence). The CDR3 sequence is 12 residues long.